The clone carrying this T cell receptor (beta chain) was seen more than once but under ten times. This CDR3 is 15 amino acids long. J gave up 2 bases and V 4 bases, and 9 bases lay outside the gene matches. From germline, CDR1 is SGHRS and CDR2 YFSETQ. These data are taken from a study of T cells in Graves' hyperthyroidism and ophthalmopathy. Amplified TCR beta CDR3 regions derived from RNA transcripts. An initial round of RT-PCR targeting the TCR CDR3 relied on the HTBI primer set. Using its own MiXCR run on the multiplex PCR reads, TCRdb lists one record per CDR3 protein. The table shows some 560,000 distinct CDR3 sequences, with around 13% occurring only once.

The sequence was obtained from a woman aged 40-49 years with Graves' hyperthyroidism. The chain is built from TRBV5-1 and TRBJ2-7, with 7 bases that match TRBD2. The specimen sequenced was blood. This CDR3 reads CASSRTSDVAYEQYF. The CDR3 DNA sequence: TGCGCCAGCAGCCGGACTAGTGATGTGGCCTACGAGCAGTACTTC.